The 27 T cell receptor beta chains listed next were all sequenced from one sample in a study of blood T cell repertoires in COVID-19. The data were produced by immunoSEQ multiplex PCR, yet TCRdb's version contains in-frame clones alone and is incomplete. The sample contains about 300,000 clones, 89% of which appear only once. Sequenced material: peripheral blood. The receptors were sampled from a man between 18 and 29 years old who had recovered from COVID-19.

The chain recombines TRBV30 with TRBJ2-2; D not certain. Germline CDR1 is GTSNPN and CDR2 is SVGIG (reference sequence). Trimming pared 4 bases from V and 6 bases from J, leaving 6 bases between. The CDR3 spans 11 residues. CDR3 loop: CAWIQAGELFF. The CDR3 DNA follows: TGTGCCTGGATCCAGGCCGGGGAGCTGTTTTTT.

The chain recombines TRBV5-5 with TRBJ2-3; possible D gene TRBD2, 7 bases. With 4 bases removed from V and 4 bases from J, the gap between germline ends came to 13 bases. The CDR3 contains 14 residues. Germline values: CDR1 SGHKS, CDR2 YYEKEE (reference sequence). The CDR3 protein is CASSPGEGADTQYF. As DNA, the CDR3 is TGTGCCAGCAGCCCCGGGGAGGGGGCAGATACGCAGTATTTT.

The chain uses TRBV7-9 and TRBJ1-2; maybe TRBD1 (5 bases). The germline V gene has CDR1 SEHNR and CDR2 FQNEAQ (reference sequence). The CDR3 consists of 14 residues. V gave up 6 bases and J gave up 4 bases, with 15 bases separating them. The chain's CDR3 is CASSRDGGIYGYTF. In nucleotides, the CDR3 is TGTGCCAGCAGTAGGGACGGGGGTATCTATGGCTACACCTTC. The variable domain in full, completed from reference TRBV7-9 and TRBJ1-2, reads DTGVSQNPRHKITKRGQNVTFRCDPISEHNRLYWYRQTLGQGPEFLTYFQNEAQLEKSRLLSDRFSAERPKGSFSTLEIQRTEQGDSAMYLCASSRDGGIYGYTFGSGTRLTVV.

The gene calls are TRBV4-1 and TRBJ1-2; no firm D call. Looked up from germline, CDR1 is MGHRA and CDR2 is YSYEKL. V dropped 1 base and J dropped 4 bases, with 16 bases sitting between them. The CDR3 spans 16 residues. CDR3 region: CASSQVLEGPRYGYTF. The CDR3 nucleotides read TGCGCCAGCAGCCAAGTCCTAGAGGGTCCACGCTATGGCTACACCTTC.

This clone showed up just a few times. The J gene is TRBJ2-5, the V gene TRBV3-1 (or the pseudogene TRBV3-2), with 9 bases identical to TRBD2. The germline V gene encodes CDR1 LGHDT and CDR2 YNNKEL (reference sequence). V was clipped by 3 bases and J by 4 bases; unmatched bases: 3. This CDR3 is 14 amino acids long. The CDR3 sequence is CASSHRGGGETQYF. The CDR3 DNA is TGTGCCAGCAGCCACCGCGGGGGGGGAGAGACCCAGTACTTC.

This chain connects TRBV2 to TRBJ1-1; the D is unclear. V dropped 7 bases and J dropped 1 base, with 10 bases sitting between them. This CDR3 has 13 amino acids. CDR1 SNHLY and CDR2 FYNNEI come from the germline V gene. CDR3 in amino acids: CASTREGNTEAFF. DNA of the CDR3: TGTGCCAGCACCCGGGAGGGGAACACTGAAGCTTTCTTT.

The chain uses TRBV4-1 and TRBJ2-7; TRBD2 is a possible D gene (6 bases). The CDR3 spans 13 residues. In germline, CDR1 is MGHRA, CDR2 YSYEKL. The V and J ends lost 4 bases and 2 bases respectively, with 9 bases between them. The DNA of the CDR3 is TGCGCCAGCAGCCTCGCGGGGACCTACGAGCAGTACTTC. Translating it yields CASSLAGTYEQYF.

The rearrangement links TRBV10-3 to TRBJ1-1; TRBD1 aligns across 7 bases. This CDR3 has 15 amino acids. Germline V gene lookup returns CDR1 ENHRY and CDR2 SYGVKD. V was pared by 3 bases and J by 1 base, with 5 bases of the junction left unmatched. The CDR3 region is CAISDEGAGNTEAFF. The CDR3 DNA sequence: TGTGCCATCAGTGATGAGGGGGCTGGGAACACTGAAGCTTTCTTT.

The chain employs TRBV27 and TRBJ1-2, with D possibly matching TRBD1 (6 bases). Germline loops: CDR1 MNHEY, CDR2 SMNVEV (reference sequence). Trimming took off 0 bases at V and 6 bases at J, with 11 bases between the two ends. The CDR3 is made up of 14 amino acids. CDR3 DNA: TGTGCCAGCAGTTTATCGGCTTCAGGGGATGGCTACACCTTC. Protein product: CASSLSASGDGYTF.

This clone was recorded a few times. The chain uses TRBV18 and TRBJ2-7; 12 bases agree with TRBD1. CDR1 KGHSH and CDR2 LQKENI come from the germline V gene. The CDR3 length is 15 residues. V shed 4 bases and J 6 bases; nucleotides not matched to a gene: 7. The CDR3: CASSLYPGQGAEQYF. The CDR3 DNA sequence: TGTGCCAGCTCACTCTATCCGGGACAGGGGGCCGAGCAGTACTTC.

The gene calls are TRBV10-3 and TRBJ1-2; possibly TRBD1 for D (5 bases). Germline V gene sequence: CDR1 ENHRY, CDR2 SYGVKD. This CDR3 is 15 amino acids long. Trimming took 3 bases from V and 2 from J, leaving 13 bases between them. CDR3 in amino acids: CAISDRQGLNYGYTF. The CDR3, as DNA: TGTGCCATCAGTGATCGGCAGGGCCTCAACTATGGCTACACCTTC.

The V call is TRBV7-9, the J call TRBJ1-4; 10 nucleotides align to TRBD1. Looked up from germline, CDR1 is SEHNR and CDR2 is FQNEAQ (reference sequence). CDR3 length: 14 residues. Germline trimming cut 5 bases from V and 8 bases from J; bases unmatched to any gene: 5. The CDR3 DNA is TGTGCCAGCAGCGACCGGGACAGGGGCGAAAAACTGTTTTTT. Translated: CASSDRDRGEKLFF. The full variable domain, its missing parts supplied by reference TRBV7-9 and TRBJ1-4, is DTGVSQNPRHKITKRGQNVTFRCDPISEHNRLYWYRQTLGQGPEFLTYFQNEAQLEKSRLLSDRFSAERPKGSFSTLEIQRTEQGDSAMYLCASSDRDRGEKLFFGSGTQLSVL.

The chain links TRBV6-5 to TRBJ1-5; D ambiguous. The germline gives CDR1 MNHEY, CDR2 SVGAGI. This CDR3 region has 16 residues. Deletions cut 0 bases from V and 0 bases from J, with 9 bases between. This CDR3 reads CASSYSREHSNQPQHF. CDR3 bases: TGTGCCAGCAGTTACTCGAGGGAACATAGCAATCAGCCCCAGCATTTT.

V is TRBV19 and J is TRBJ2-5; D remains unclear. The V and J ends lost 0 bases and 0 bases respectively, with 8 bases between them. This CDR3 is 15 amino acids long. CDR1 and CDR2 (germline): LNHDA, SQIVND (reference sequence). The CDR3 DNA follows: TGTGCCAGTAGTATAGATCTTGGCAACCAAGAGACCCAGTACTTC. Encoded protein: CASSIDLGNQETQYF.

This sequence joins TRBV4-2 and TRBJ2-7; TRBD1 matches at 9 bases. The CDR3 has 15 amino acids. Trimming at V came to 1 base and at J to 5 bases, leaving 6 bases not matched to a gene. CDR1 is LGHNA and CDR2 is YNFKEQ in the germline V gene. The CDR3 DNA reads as TGTGCCAGCAGCCAAGCGTTGGGACAGGGCCACGAGCAGTACTTC. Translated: CASSQALGQGHEQYF.

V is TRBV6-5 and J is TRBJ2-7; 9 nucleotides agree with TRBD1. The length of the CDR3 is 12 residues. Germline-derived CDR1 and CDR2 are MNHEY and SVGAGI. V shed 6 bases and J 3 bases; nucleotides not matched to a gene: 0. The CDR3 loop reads CASRGQGYEQYF. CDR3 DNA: TGTGCCAGCAGGGGACAGGGCTACGAGCAGTACTTC.

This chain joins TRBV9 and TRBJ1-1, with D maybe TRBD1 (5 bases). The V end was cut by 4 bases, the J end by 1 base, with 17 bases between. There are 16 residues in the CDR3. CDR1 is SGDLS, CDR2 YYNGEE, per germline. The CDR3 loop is CASSSEGGGRNTEAFF. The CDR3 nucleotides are TGTGCCAGCAGCTCGGAGGGTGGGGGAAGGAACACTGAAGCTTTCTTT.

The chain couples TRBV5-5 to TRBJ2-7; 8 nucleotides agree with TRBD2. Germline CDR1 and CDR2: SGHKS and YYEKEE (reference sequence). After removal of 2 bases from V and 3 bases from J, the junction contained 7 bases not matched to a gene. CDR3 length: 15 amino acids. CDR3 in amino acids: CASSLSGGELYEQYF. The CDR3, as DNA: TGTGCCAGCAGCTTAAGCGGGGGAGAGCTCTACGAGCAGTACTTC.

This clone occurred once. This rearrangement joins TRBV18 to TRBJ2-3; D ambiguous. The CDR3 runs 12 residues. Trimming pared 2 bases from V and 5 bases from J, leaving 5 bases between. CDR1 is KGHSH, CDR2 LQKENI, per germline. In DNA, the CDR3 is TGTGCCAGCTCACCAGGAGAAGATACGCAGTATTTT. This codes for CASSPGEDTQYF.

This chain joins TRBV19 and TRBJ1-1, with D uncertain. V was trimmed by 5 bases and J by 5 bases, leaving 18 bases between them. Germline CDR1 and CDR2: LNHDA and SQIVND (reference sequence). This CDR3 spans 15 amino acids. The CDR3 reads CASSREAGRRTEAFF. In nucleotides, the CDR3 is TGTGCCAGTAGTCGCGAAGCAGGCCGGAGGACTGAAGCTTTCTTT. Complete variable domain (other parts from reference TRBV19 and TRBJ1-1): DGGITQSPKYLFRKEGQNVTLSCEQNLNHDAMYWYRQDPGQGLRLIYYSQIVNDFQKGDIAEGYSVSREKKESFPLTVTSAQKNPTAFYLCASSREAGRRTEAFFGQGTRLTVV.

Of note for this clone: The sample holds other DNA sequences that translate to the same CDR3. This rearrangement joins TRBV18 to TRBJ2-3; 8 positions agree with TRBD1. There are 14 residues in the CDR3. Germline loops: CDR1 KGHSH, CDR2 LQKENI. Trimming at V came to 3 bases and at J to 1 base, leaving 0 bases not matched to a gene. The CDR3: CASSPGQGTDTQYF. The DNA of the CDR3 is TGTGCCAGCTCACCGGGACAGGGCACAGATACGCAGTATTTT.

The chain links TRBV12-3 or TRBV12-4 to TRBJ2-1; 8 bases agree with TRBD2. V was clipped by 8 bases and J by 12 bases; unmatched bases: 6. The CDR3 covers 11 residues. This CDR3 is CASVRAGGQFF. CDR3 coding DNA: TGTGCCAGCGTACGGGCGGGGGGGCAGTTCTTC.

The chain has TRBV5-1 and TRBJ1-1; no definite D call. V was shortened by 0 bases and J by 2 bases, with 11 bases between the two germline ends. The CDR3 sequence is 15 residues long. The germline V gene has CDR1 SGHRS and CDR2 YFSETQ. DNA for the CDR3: TGCGCCAGCAGCTTGGCGCCGCGACAAAACACTGAAGCTTTCTTT. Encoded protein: CASSLAPRQNTEAFF.

In DNA form, the CDR3 reads TGTGCCAGCTCACCCGGGGGCTCTGGGGCCAACGTCCTGACTTTC. Its protein product is CASSPGGSGANVLTF. The chain combines TRBV18 with TRBJ2-6, with a possible D match to TRBD2 (6 bases). Germline-derived CDR1 and CDR2 are KGHSH and LQKENI. This CDR3 has 15 residues. The V end was cut by 3 bases, the J end by 0 bases, with 6 bases between.

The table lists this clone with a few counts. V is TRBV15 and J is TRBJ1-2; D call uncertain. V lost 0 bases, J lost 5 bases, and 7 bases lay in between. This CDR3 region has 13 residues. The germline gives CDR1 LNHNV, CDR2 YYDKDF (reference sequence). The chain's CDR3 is CATSRDARYGYTF. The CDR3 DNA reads TGTGCCACCAGCAGAGATGCCAGGTATGGCTACACCTTC.

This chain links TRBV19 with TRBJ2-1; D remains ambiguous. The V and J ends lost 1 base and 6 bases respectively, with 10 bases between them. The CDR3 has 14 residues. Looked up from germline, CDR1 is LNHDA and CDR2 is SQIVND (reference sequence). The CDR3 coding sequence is TGTGCCAGTAGTATAGTACCCCACAGCAATGAGCAGTTCTTC. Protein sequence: CASSIVPHSNEQFF.

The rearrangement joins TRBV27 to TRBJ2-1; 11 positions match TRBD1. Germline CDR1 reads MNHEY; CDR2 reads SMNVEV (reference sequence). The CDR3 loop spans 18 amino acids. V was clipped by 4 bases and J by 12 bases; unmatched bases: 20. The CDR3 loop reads CASSSLGQGATPGGRQFF. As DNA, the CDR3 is TGTGCCAGCAGTTCGTTAGGACAGGGGGCGACCCCGGGGGGTAGGCAGTTCTTC.